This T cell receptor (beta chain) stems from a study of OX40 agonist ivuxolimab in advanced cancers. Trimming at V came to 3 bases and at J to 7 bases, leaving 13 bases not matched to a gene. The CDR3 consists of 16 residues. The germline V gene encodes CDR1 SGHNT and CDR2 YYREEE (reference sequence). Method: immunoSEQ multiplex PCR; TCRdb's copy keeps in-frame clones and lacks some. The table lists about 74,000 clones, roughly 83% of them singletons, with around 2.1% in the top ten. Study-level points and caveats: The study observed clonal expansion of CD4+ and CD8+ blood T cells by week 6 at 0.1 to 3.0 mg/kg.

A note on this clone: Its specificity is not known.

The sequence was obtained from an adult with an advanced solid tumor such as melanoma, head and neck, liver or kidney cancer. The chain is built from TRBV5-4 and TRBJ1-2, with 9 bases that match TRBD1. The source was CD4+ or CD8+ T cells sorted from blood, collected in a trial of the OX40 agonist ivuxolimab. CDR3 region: CASSSILGQGTGGYTF. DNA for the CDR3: TGTGCCAGCAGCTCTATACTCGGACAGGGGACGGGTGGCTACACCTTC.